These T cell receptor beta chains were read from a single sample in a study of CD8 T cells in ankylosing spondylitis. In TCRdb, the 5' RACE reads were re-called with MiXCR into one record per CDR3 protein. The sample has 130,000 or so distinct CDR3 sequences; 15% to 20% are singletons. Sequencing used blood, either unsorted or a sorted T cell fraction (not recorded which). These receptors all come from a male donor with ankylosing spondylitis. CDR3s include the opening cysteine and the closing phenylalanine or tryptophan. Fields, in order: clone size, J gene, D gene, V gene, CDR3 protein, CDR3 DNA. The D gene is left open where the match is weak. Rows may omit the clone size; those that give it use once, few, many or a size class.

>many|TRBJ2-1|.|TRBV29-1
CSVEDSDGYNEQFF
TGCAGCGTTGAGGATTCGGACGGGTACAATGAGCAGTTCTTC
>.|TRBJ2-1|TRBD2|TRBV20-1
CSATPGLAGDPRYNEQFF
TGCAGTGCGACGCCGGGACTAGCGGGAGACCCGCGCTACAATGAGCAGTTCTTC
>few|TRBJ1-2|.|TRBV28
CASSLVRGAGYGYTF
TGTGCCAGCAGCCTGGTTAGGGGGGCCGGCTATGGCTACACCTTC
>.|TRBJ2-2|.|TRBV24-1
CATSDWSNTGELFF
TGTGCCACCAGTGACTGGTCGAACACCGGGGAGCTGTTTTTT
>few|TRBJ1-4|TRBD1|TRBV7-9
CASSDRVSNEKLFF
TGTGCCAGCAGCGACAGGGTCTCAAATGAAAAACTGTTTTTT
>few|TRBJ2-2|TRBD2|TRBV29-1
CSVVPQVGLAGGPRGELFF
TGCAGCGTGGTCCCCCAAGTAGGGCTAGCGGGAGGCCCAAGGGGGGAGCTGTTTTTT
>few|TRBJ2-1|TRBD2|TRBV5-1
CASSLTSGRFNEQFF
TGCGCCAGCAGCTTAACTAGCGGGAGGTTCAATGAGCAGTTCTTC
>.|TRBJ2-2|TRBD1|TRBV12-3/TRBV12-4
CASSSWGGGQGLIAGELFF
TGTGCCAGCAGTTCCTGGGGCGGAGGACAGGGGTTGATCGCCGGGGAGCTGTTTTTT
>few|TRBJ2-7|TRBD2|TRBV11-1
CASSLPREGRLYEQYF
TGTGCCAGCAGCTTACCGCGGGAGGGCCGTTTATACGAGCAGTACTTC
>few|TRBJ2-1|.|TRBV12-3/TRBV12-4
CASSVGSDNEQFF
TGTGCCAGCAGCGTGGGGTCCGACAATGAGCAGTTCTTC
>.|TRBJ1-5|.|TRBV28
CASRTDGNNQPQHF
TGTGCCAGCAGGACGGACGGTAACAATCAGCCCCAGCATTTT
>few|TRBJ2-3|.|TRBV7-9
CASSPRDASSTDTQYF
TGTGCCAGCAGCCCCCGGGACGCCTCTAGCACAGATACGCAGTATTTT
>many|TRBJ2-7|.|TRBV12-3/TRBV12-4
CASSFGGETYEQYF
TGTGCCAGCAGTTTTGGAGGAGAAACTTACGAGCAGTACTTC
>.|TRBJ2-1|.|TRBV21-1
CASSKEGRGSSYNEQFF
TGTGCCAGCAGCAAAGAAGGACGGGGTAGCTCCTACAATGAGCAGTTCTTC
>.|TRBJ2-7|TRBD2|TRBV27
CASSPRLAEIYEQYF
TGTGCCAGCAGTCCCCGGCTAGCGGAGATATACGAGCAGTACTTC
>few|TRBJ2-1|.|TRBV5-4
CASSLGWGRNEQFF
TGTGCCAGCAGCTTAGGATGGGGGAGGAATGAGCAGTTCTTC
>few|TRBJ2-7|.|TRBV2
CASSERVVEEQYF
TGTGCCAGCAGTGAAAGGGTGGTTGAGGAGCAGTACTTC
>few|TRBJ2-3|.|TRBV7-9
CASSLGKSETTDTQYF
TGTGCCAGCAGCTTAGGGAAGTCCGAGACCACAGATACGCAGTATTTT
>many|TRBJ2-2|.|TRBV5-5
CASSFWGTGELFF
TGTGCCAGCAGCTTCTGGGGCACCGGGGAGCTGTTTTTT
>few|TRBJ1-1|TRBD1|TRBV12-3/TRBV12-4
CASSFTGDRTEAFF
TGTGCCAGCAGTTTTACAGGGGATCGGACTGAAGCTTTCTTT
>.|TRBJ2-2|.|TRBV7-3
CASSFLPGDRNTGELFF
TGTGCCAGCAGCTTCCTACCGGGGGACAGAAACACCGGGGAGCTGTTTTTT
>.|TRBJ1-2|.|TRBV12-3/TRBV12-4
CASSLALMEIYGYTF
TGTGCCAGCAGTTTAGCGCTAATGGAAATCTATGGCTACACCTTC
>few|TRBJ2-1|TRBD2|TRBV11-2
CASSLQGGTTNEQFF
TGTGCCAGCAGCTTACAGGGAGGGACTACGAATGAGCAGTTCTTC
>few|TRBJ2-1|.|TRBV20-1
CSATLTGGLSYNEQFF
TGCAGTGCTACCCTCACTGGCGGGCTCTCCTACAATGAGCAGTTCTTC
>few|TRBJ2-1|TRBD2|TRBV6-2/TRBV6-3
CASSGWVVAGSLSYNEQFF
TGTGCCAGCAGTGGGTGGGTGGTAGCGGGCTCATTATCCTACAATGAGCAGTTCTTC
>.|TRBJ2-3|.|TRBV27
CASTTHVLDTQYF
TGTGCCAGCACCACCCACGTTCTTGATACGCAGTATTTT
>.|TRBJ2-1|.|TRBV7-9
CASSLVEQFF
TGTGCCAGCAGCTTGGTTGAGCAGTTCTTC
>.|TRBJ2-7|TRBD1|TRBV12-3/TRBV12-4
CASSLSTGGLYEQYF
TGTGCCAGCAGTTTGTCGACAGGGGGGCTCTACGAGCAGTACTTC
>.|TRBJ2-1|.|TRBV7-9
CASSTLSQRASYNEQFF
TGTGCCAGCAGCACCCTGAGCCAGCGGGCCTCCTACAATGAGCAGTTCTTC
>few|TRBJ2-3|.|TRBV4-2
CASSPEGSTDTQYF
TGTGCCAGCTCCCCCGAGGGGAGCACAGATACGCAGTATTTT
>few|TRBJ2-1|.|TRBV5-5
CASTLDEVGDGVYNEQFF
TGTGCCAGCACCCTCGACGAGGTGGGGGACGGGGTTTACAATGAGCAGTTCTTC
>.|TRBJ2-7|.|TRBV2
CASSGGQSRSYEHYF
TGTGCCAGCAGTGGCGGGCAGTCTCGATCCTACGAGCATTACTTC
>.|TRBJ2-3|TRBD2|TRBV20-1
CSARDQGLAGLTDTQYF
TGCAGTGCTAGAGACCAGGGACTAGCGGGACTCACAGATACGCAGTATTTT
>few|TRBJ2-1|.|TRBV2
CASRNWSSYNEQFF
TGTGCCAGCAGGAACTGGAGCTCCTACAATGAGCAGTTCTTC
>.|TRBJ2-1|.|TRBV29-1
CSVFVLLAVSYNEQFF
TGCAGCGTTTTCGTACTGCTAGCAGTCTCCTACAATGAGCAGTTCTTC
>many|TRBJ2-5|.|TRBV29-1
CSVGQTAETQYF
TGCAGCGTTGGTCAAACGGCGGAGACCCAGTACTTC
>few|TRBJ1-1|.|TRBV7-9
CASSSSRGFLNTEAFF
TGTGCCAGCAGCTCCTCTCGGGGCTTTTTGAACACTGAAGCTTTCTTT
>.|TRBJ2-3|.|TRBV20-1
CSARDPRDPTQYF
TGCAGTGCTAGAGACCCTAGGGATCCGACGCAGTATTTT
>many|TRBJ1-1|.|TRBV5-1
CASSLVVGNTEAFF
TGCGCCAGCAGCTTGGTTGTGGGGAACACTGAAGCTTTCTTT
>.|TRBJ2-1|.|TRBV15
CATSILLRDEQFF
TGTGCCACCAGCATCCTTCTAAGGGATGAGCAGTTCTTC
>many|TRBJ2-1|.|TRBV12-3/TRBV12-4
CASSPAGPKRDNEQFF
TGTGCCAGCAGTCCAGCGGGTCCAAAGAGGGACAATGAGCAGTTCTTC